These 6 T cell receptor beta chains share one sample of origin, sequenced in a study of T cells in Graves' hyperthyroidism and ophthalmopathy. There were TCR beta CDR3 regions amplified from RNA transcripts. The HTBI primer set was used in a first-round RT-PCR of the TCR CDR3. From the multiplex PCR reads, TCRdb called clonotypes with MiXCR, one entry per CDR3 protein. The sample consists of approximately 610,000 distinct CDR3 sequences, around 15% of them appearing once. Specimen: blood. These receptors all come from a woman aged 40 to 55 with Graves' ophthalmopathy.

In its sample, this clonotype was seen many times. This sequence joins TRBV27 and TRBJ1-1; the match to TRBD1 covers 11 bases. V lost 5 bases to trimming and J lost 7 bases; unmatched junction nucleotides: 6. Looked up from germline, CDR1 is MNHEY and CDR2 is SMNVEV (reference sequence). CDR3 length equals 14 residues. The CDR3 DNA sequence: TGTGCCAGCAGTCTAAGGACAGGGGGCGGTGAAGCTTTCTTT. Its translation is CASSLRTGGGEAFF.

Ten or more counts support this clonotype. This sequence joins TRBV7-8 and TRBJ2-5; 14 bases line up with TRBD2. V lost 5 bases and J lost 9; bases outside the gene matches: 5. The germline V gene encodes CDR1 SGHVS and CDR2 FQNEAQ. The CDR3 is made up of 14 amino acids. CDR3 region: CASSPTSGREAQYF. CDR3 nucleotide sequence: TGTGCCAGCAGCCCGACTAGCGGGAGGGAGGCCCAGTACTTC.

This clonotype was detected many times. The chain combines TRBV6-5 with TRBJ2-1; 7 bases agree with TRBD1. Per the germline V gene, CDR1 is MNHEY and CDR2 is SVGAGI. Losses at the gene ends were 0 bases for V and 9 bases for J; bases not matched to a gene: 8. The CDR3 loop spans 15 amino acids. The CDR3 region is CASSYSRGRGGEQFF. The CDR3 coding sequence is TGTGCCAGCAGTTACTCTAGGGGGCGAGGTGGTGAGCAGTTCTTC.

This clonotype was detected many times. V gene TRBV30 combines with J gene TRBJ1-5; D may be TRBD1 (5 bases). The germline gives CDR1 GTSNPN, CDR2 SVGIG (reference sequence). The CDR3 contains 12 residues. Trimming pared 0 bases from V and 7 bases from J, leaving 7 bases between. CDR3 bases: TGTGCCTGGAGTGTAAACAGGCAGCCCCAGCATTTT. Translation gives CAWSVNRQPQHF.

This clonotype occurred many times. The CDR3 nucleotides read TGTGCCAGCAGTTTCCCCGGAGGGAACACTGAAGCTTTCTTT. It is translated as CASSFPGGNTEAFF. The chain uses TRBV12-3 or TRBV12-4 and TRBJ1-1; no clear D gene. Trimming took off 3 bases at V and 1 base at J, with 9 bases between the two ends. CDR3 length: 14 amino acids.

The CDR3, as DNA: TGTGCCAGCAGTAACGAGGCAGCCAAGAACACCGGGGAGCTGTTTTTT. This sequence encodes CASSNEAAKNTGELFF. V gene TRBV28 combines with J gene TRBJ2-2; D uncertain. This CDR3 has 16 amino acids. Germline V gives CDR1 MDHEN, CDR2 SYDVKM. Trimming took off 5 bases at V and 1 base at J, with 14 bases between the two ends.